One sample yielded the 30 T cell receptor beta chains listed below, sequenced in a study of regulatory T cells in long-lasting Graves disease. As to time point: newly diagnosed GD, antithyroid drugs for less than 3 months. Extracted RNA from PBMCs served as the source of the TCR library. TCR beta libraries were built with iRepertoire HTBI primers and Arm-PCR of CDR3 regions. One entry per CDR3 protein, called by TCRdb with MiXCR from the multiplex PCR reads. The data contain around 500,000 distinct CDR3 sequences, about 16% of them seen just once; the ten biggest clones take up 20% to 25%. These data were also reused for a study on T cells in Graves' hyperthyroidism and ophthalmopathy.

The sample was peripheral blood mononuclear cells (PBMCs), taken at new diagnosis, from a patient treated with antithyroid drugs. Receptors were obtained from a woman aged 35-60 years with Graves disease.

This clonotype was counted ten times or more. The gene calls are TRBV11-2 and TRBJ2-7, with D hard to call. The CDR3 has 12 amino acids. Germline loops: CDR1 SGHAT, CDR2 FQNNGV. V shed 8 bases and J shed 1 base, with 9 bases lying between them. Here the CDR3 DNA reads TGTGCCAGCTTACGGAGTTCCTACGAGCAGTACTTC. It encodes CASLRSSYEQYF.

This clonotype occurred many times. The gene calls are TRBV7-2 and TRBJ2-1, with D tentatively TRBD2 (6 bases). TRBJ2-5 matches the DNA end more closely, so the J call is doubtful. Germline assignment: CDR1 SGHTA and CDR2 FQGNSA. The CDR3 extends over 13 amino acids. The CDR3: CASSFRGRETQYF. In DNA form, the CDR3 reads TGTGCCAGCAGCTTCCGGGGGAGGGAGACCCAGTACTTC.

This clonotype was detected ten times or more. The J gene is TRBJ2-7, the V gene TRBV6-5; 8 nucleotides agree with TRBD1. Per germline, CDR1 MNHEY and CDR2 SVGAGI. CDR3 length: 13 amino acids. V was clipped by 4 bases and J by 5 bases; unmatched bases: 4. For the CDR3, the DNA is TGTGCCAGCAGTTCAGGGGGCGGCGACGAGCAGTACTTC. The encoded protein is CASSSGGGDEQYF.

This clonotype was seen many times. A junction end diverges from the germline sequence, so it may reflect a read error. The gene calls are TRBV10-1 and TRBJ1-2; 8 bases fit TRBD1. CDR3 length equals 13 residues. CDR1 is WNHNN and CDR2 is SYGVQD in the germline V gene (reference sequence). The CDR3 nucleotides are TGTGCCAGCAGTGAATCCAGGGGGCTGGGCTACACCTTC. It specifies CASSESRGLGYTF.

About this clonotype itself: A far larger clone is only one base removed, so a read error is likely. This chain uses TRBV11-2 with TRBJ2-3, with D uncertain. The DNA end lines up better with TRBJ1-1; the J call may be wrong. Germline lookup yields CDR1 SGHAT and CDR2 FQNNGV. The CDR3 covers 12 residues. CDR3 amino acids: CASSLAVPGAFF. In DNA, the CDR3 is TGTGCCAGCAGCTTAGCCGTCCCTGGAGCTTTCTTT.

This clonotype was observed many times. V usage is TRBV20-1 and J usage is TRBJ2-7, with a weak D call TRBD1 (5 bases). Germline values: CDR1 DFQATT, CDR2 SNEGSKA (reference sequence). V was pared by 3 bases and J by 2 bases, with 8 bases between. CDR3 size: 12 residues. The CDR3 sequence is CSARKQAYEQYF. The CDR3 DNA is TGCAGTGCTAGGAAACAGGCCTACGAGCAGTACTTC.

This clonotype occurred a few times. The chain couples TRBV6-5 to TRBJ2-3; tentatively, D is TRBD1 (8 bases). Germline V gives CDR1 MNHEY, CDR2 SVGAGI. Trimming took 4 bases from V and 4 from J, leaving 24 bases between them. The CDR3 loop spans 18 amino acids. The CDR3 protein is CASSSGQGGPAAADTQYF. CDR3 nucleotide sequence: TGTGCCAGCAGTTCAGGACAGGGAGGGCCGGCCGCGGCAGATACGCAGTATTTT.

V usage is TRBV4-3 and J usage is TRBJ2-2; 11 bases fit TRBD1. CDR1 and CDR2 from the germline V gene are LGHNA and YSLEER. V gave up 3 bases and J gave up 4 bases; unmatched junction bases: 19. The CDR3 totals 21 residues. CDR3 sequence (DNA): TGCGCCAGCAGCCACTCCTCCGGGACAGGGGGGGGTTATCGAGGCACCGGGGAGCTGTTTTTT. Protein: CASSHSSGTGGGYRGTGELFF.

The CDR3, as DNA: TGTGCCAGCAGAGGGACAGGGGGAGTGGGAAGCAATCAGCCCCAGCATTTT. This sequence encodes CASRGTGGVGSNQPQHF. V is TRBV6-1 and J is TRBJ1-5, with 11 bases that match TRBD1. CDR1 is MNHNS, CDR2 SASEGT, per germline. CDR3 size: 17 residues. Trimming at V came to 6 bases and at J to 1 base, leaving 8 bases not matched to a gene.

The table lists this clonotype with a few counts. J is TRBJ1-2 and V is TRBV20-1; D is ambiguous. With 1 base removed from V and 4 bases from J, the gap between germline ends came to 22 bases. Germline V gene lookup returns CDR1 DFQATT and CDR2 SNEGSKA (reference sequence). This CDR3 region has 17 residues. CDR3 residues: CSARAPRVRHRSYGYTF. CDR3 nucleotide sequence: TGCAGTGCTAGAGCTCCCCGGGTCCGTCATCGTAGCTATGGCTACACCTTC.

Here the CDR3 reads CASSETGTLIYEQYF. The CDR3 region has the DNA TGCGCCAGCAGTGAGACAGGCACCTTGATCTACGAGCAGTACTTC. J is TRBJ2-7 and V is TRBV10-1; weak D call: TRBD1 (5 bases). With 2 bases removed from V and 3 bases from J, the gap between germline ends came to 14 bases. This CDR3 comprises 15 residues. CDR1 WNHNN and CDR2 SYGVQD come from the germline V gene (reference sequence).

As for this clonotype: A single base separates this from a much larger clone, so it may be a read error. The chain is built from TRBV2 and TRBJ2-7, with 7 bases matching TRBD1. The CDR3 spans 15 residues. In germline, CDR1 is SNHLY, CDR2 FYNNEI. V shed 8 bases and J 7 bases; nucleotides not matched to a gene: 17. The CDR3 region is CASQGQALSYNEQYF. The DNA for the CDR3 is TGTGCCAGCCAAGGACAGGCTCTCTCCTACAATGAGCAGTACTTC.

V and J are TRBV6-1 and TRBJ1-1; D is uncertain. Germline CDR1 is MNHNS and CDR2 is SASEGT. V lost 3 bases and J 3 bases, leaving 5 bases between the germline ends. CDR3 size: 12 residues. The CDR3 sequence: CASSDSHTEAFF. DNA for the CDR3: TGTGCCAGCAGTGACTCCCACACTGAAGCTTTCTTT.

There are a few counts of this clonotype. The chain is built from TRBV19 and TRBJ1-5, with TRBD1 matching over 9 bases. The V gene end was trimmed by 5 bases and the J gene end by 7 bases; junction bases not matched to a gene: 15. CDR1 is LNHDA and CDR2 is SQIVND in the germline V gene (reference sequence). The CDR3 extends over 17 amino acids. The chain's CDR3 is CASSSSWTGAPGQPQHF. The CDR3 DNA sequence: TGTGCCAGTAGTTCCTCTTGGACAGGGGCCCCCGGGCAGCCCCAGCATTTT.

The chain has TRBV19 and TRBJ1-5, with D maybe TRBD1 (5 bases). V lost 2 bases to trimming and J lost 4 bases, with 9 bases between them. Per the germline V gene, CDR1 is LNHDA and CDR2 is SQIVND (reference sequence). This CDR3 contains 14 residues. The CDR3 DNA reads as TGTGCCAGTAGTATATGGGAGGGGAATCAGCCCCAGCATTTT. Protein product: CASSIWEGNQPQHF.

The chain is built from TRBV5-6 and TRBJ2-1; TRBD2 aligns across 10 bases. Germline assignment: CDR1 SGHDT and CDR2 YYEEEE. The CDR3 consists of 16 residues. J lost 10 bases, V lost 4 bases, and 14 bases had no gene match. The CDR3 loop is CASSGPGAGGLEEQFF. CDR3 nucleotide sequence: TGTGCCAGCAGCGGACCGGGAGCGGGGGGGCTGGAGGAGCAGTTCTTC.

About this clonotype: The junction differs from germline at one of its ends, possibly a read error. The chain combines TRBV5-8 with TRBJ2-3, with 7 bases matching TRBD1. Germline CDR1 and CDR2: SGHTS and YDEGEE. The CDR3 contains 14 residues. The DNA for the CDR3 is TGTGCCAGCACCTTGACAGGGAGCACAGATACGCAGTATTTT. As protein: CASTLTGSTDTQYF.

The sample holds a few counts of this clonotype. The rearrangement uses TRBV7-2 and TRBJ2-7; perhaps TRBD2 as D (8 bases). Trimming shortened V by 6 bases and J by 0 bases, and 15 bases separated the two germline ends. The CDR3 sequence is 15 residues long. Looked up from germline, CDR1 is SGHTA and CDR2 is FQGNSA. The DNA for the CDR3 is TGTGCCAGCAGGCCGACAGGGACTAGCTCCTACGAGCAGTACTTC. Amino acids: CASRPTGTSSYEQYF.

This clonotype was counted at least ten times. The rearrangement joins TRBV12-3 or TRBV12-4 to TRBJ2-3; no clear D. The CDR3 is 16 amino acids. V lost 2 bases and J 5 bases, leaving 17 bases between the germline ends. CDR3 in amino acids: CASSLYNAPARDTQYF. DNA for the CDR3: TGTGCCAGCAGTTTATATAATGCACCCGCTCGAGATACGCAGTATTTT.

J is TRBJ1-2 and V is TRBV20-1, with TRBD1 as a possible D gene (5 bases). CDR1 is DFQATT and CDR2 is SNEGSKA in the germline V gene (reference sequence). This CDR3 region has 13 residues. The V and J ends lost 0 bases and 7 bases respectively, with 12 bases between them. CDR3 residues: CSARDQGRTGYTF. DNA for the CDR3: TGCAGTGCTAGAGATCAGGGAAGGACTGGCTACACCTTC.

This clonotype was observed a few times. Compared with germline, one end of the junction differs, possibly owing to a read error. The chain links TRBV20-1 to TRBJ1-1, with a tentative D call TRBD1 (6 bases). The CDR3 loop spans 13 amino acids. From germline, CDR1 is DFQATT and CDR2 SNEGSKA (reference sequence). The CDR3 reads CSAWAGVNTEASF. The CDR3, as DNA: TGCAGTGCTTGGGCAGGGGTGAACACTGAAGCTTCCTTT.

This clonotype has only a few counts. As DNA, the CDR3 is TGCGCCAGCAGCAGCGACAGGGGGTACACTGAAGCTTTCTTT. Translating gives CASSSDRGYTEAFF. This chain joins TRBV5-1 and TRBJ1-1; 9 nucleotides match TRBD1. The V segment lost 4 bases and the J segment 3 bases; nucleotides outside the gene matches: 4. Germline V gene data show CDR1 as SGHRS and CDR2 as YFSETQ. This CDR3 contains 14 residues.

This clonotype was seen at least ten times. The chain has TRBV28 and TRBJ2-1, with D perhaps TRBD1 (6 bases). Germline-derived CDR1 and CDR2 are MDHEN and SYDVKM. Trimming stripped 8 bases from V and 11 bases from J, with 7 bases between. CDR3 size: 9 residues. CDR3 DNA: TGTGCCAGCGGGACAAAGCAGTTCTTC. Its protein product is CASGTKQFF.

This clonotype was found many times. The chain couples TRBV12-3 or TRBV12-4 to TRBJ2-5; D gene uncertain. This CDR3 region has 13 residues. V was pared by 6 bases and J by 1 base, with 9 bases between. The CDR3 is CASRLRIQETQYF. The CDR3 nucleotides are TGTGCCAGCAGACTCAGGATCCAAGAGACCCAGTACTTC.

V usage is TRBV3-1 and J usage is TRBJ2-1; weak D call: TRBD1 (5 bases). CDR1 is LGHDT and CDR2 is YNNKEL in the germline V gene (reference sequence). The CDR3 consists of 13 residues. V lost 8 bases, J lost 7 bases, and 15 bases lay in between. CDR3 in DNA: TGTGCCAGCGGGAACAGGCAAAGGAATGAGCAGTTCTTC. Translated, it gives CASGNRQRNEQFF.

This clonotype was observed a handful of times. V usage is TRBV30 and J usage is TRBJ1-4; no definite D call. Germline V gene sequence: CDR1 GTSNPN, CDR2 SVGIG (reference sequence). V was trimmed by 0 bases and J by 8 bases, leaving 13 bases between them. The CDR3 length is 14 residues. CDR3 DNA sequence: TGTGCCTGGAGTGTACCCCCTATGGAGGAAAAACTGTTTTTT. Encoded protein: CAWSVPPMEEKLFF.

This clonotype was detected many times. The CDR3 reads CASSAESSGANVLTF. In nucleotides, the CDR3 is TGTGCCAGCAGTGCGGAGAGCTCTGGGGCCAACGTCCTGACTTTC. V and J are TRBV6-4 and TRBJ2-6; D is unclear. V was trimmed by 4 bases and J by 0 bases, leaving 7 bases between them. Germline V lookup: CDR1 MRHNA, CDR2 SNTAGT. The CDR3 has 15 amino acids.

A note on this clonotype: This sequence may be a read error, since a much larger clone differs from it by one base. The V and J genes are TRBV4-1 and TRBJ1-1; TRBD1 might be the D (5 bases). Germline CDR1 is MGHRA and CDR2 is YSYEKL. V gave up 5 bases and J gave up 3 bases, with 16 bases separating them. This CDR3 contains 15 residues. The CDR3 DNA is TGCGCCAGCAGCGCCACGGGACCCGAGGACACTGAAGCTTTCTTT. Translation: CASSATGPEDTEAFF.

About this clonotype: It may be a read error: a sequence one base away is much more abundant. V and J are TRBV28 and TRBJ2-7, with TRBD1 identical over 9 bases. Germline V gives CDR1 MDHEN, CDR2 SYDVKM. The CDR3 extends over 20 amino acids. The CDR3 sequence: CASSSKTTFTRDRAPYEQCF. The CDR3 DNA follows: TGTGCCAGCAGTTCCAAGACGACTTTTACCCGGGACAGGGCCCCCTACGAGCAGTGCTTC.

Worth noting for this clonotype: A much larger clonotype is one base distant, so this may be a read error. V and J are TRBV3-1 and TRBJ1-6; D uncertain. Germline CDR1 LGHDT, CDR2 YNNKEL (reference sequence). CDR3 length: 18 amino acids. CDR3 in DNA: TGTGCCAGCAGCCAAGAGACGGGGTTACGCTCCTATGATTCACCCCTCCACTTT. Its translation is CASSQETGLRSYDSPLHF.